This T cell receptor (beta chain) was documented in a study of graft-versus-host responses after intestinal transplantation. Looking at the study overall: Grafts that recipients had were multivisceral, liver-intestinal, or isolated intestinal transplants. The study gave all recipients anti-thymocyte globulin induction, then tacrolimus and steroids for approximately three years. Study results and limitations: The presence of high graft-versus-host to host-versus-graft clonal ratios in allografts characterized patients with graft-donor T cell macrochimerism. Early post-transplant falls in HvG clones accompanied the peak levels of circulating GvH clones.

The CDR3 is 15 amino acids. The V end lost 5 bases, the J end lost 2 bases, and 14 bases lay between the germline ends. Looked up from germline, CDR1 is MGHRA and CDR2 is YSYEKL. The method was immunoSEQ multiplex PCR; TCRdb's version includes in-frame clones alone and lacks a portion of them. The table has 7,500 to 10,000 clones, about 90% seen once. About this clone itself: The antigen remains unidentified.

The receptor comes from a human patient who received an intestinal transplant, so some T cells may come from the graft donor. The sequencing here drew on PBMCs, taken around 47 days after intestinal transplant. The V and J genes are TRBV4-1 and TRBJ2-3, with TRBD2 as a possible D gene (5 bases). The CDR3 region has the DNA TGCGCCAGCAGCAGGACTCCGCTCGCCACAGATACGCAGTATTTT. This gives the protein CASSRTPLATDTQYF.